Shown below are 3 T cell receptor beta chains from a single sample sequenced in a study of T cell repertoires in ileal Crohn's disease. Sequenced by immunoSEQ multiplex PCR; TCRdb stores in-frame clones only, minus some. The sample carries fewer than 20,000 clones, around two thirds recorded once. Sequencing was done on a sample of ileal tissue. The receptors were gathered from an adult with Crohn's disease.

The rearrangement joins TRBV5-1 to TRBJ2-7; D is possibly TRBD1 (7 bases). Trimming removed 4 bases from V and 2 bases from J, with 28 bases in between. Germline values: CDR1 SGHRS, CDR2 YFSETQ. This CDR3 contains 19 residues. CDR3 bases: TGCGCCAGCAGCCGGGGGCCGGGACAGAGGACTACTCTGACCTACGAGCAGTACTTC. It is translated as CASSRGPGQRTTLTYEQYF.

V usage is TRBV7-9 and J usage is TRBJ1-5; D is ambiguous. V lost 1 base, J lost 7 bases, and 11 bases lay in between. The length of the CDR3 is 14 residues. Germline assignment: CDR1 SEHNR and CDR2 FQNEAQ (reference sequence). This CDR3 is CASSLGAQDQPQHF. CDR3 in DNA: TGTGCCAGCAGCTTAGGGGCACAAGACCAGCCCCAGCATTTT.

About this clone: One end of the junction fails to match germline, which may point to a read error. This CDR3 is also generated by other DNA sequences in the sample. The CDR3 DNA reads TGTGCCAGCAGTCCGGGGACAGGGCAATATAATTCCCCCCTCCACTTT. Translating gives CASSPGTGQYNSPLHF. V gene TRBV28 combines with J gene TRBJ1-6; 9 positions agree with TRBD1. The CDR3 spans 16 residues. Germline assignment: CDR1 MDHEN and CDR2 SYDVKM. Drawing the rest from reference TRBV28 and TRBJ1-6, the complete variable domain is DVKVTQSSRYLVKRTGEKVFLECVQDMDHENMFWYRQDPGLGLRLIYFSYDVKMKEKGDIPEGYSVSREKKERFSLILESASTNQTSMYLCASSPGTGQYNSPLHFGNGTRLTVT.